This T cell receptor (beta chain) was recorded in a study of identical twins' blood T cells. Background on the study: Around 12 libraries, six alpha and six beta, gave 50 million or so reads.

Reared together, all three twin pairs probably met the same infectious agents and vaccines. This clonotype was counted only a few times. This CDR3 has 16 amino acids. Germline CDR1 and CDR2: PRHDT and FYEKMQ (reference sequence). V lost 3 bases, J lost 0 bases, and 11 bases lay in between. In the original analysis: Clonotypes per individual ranged from about 85,000 to nearly 550,000. TCRdb recomputed calls from the 5' RACE reads with MiXCR, one row per CDR3 protein. What appears here as the V and J calls and clone size reflects TCRdb's work, not the paper's. The sample contains hundreds of thousands of distinct CDR3 sequences, over 25% of which appear only once.

The chain employs TRBV13 and TRBJ1-4; weak D call: TRBD1 (5 bases). This receptor was taken from a woman aged 18 to 49 in good health. The sequencing input was PBMCs. The CDR3 region has the DNA TGTGCCAGCAGCTTCGAACAGGCCGCAACTAATGAAAAACTGTTTTTT. Residues: CASSFEQAATNEKLFF.